The 23 T cell receptor beta chains in this list originate from one sample, sequenced in a study of glioma-infiltrating T cells after dendritic cell vaccination. Time point meaning: after dendritic cell vaccination, including at tumor progression/relapse. The protocol was immunoSEQ multiplex PCR, while the TCRdb copy is restricted to in-frame clones and leaves out a portion. The sample lists around 78,000 clones; 80% to 90% were seen once. The sample consisted of blood, taken after dendritic cell vaccination. The receptors stem from a human donor with glioblastoma.

The gene calls are TRBV10-2 and TRBJ2-7; no firm D call. Between the trimmed V and J ends, which lost 1 base and 6 bases, there was a span of 16 bases. CDR3 length: 15 residues. The germline V gene encodes CDR1 WSHSY and CDR2 SAAADI. The CDR3 sequence: CASSEFLQAPGEQYF. The CDR3 nucleotides are TGCGCCAGCAGTGAGTTCCTTCAGGCCCCTGGCGAGCAGTACTTC.

V and J are TRBV19 and TRBJ2-1; unclear D gene. The CDR3 runs to 11 residues. The V gene lost 4 bases and the J gene lost 8 bases, with 6 bases spanning the gap. Germline assignment: CDR1 LNHDA and CDR2 SQIVND (reference sequence). DNA of the CDR3: TGTGCCAGTAGTACCAGGTATGAGCAGTTCTTC. This translates into CASSTRYEQFF.

The chain joins TRBV13 to TRBJ2-5; 8 bases map to TRBD1. This CDR3 contains 15 residues. Germline loops: CDR1 PRHDT, CDR2 FYEKMQ (reference sequence). Unmatched junction bases numbered 7, after V lost 2 bases and J lost 5 bases. The CDR3 is CASSLPGTGGETQYF. Written as DNA, the CDR3 is TGTGCCAGCAGCTTACCGGGGACAGGCGGGGAGACCCAGTACTTC.

In this sample, this clone turned up a few times. This chain joins TRBV4-3 and TRBJ2-1; 9 nucleotides line up with TRBD2. CDR1 and CDR2 (germline): LGHNA, YSLEER. V trimming: 3 bases; J trimming: 4 bases; junction bases outside the gene matches: 4. The CDR3 has 15 residues. The CDR3 nucleotides are TGCGCCAGCAGCCACCTAGCGGGATCGTACAATGAGCAGTTCTTC. Amino acid sequence: CASSHLAGSYNEQFF.

The chain combines TRBV6-5 with TRBJ1-2, with D possibly matching TRBD1 (6 bases). Germline loops: CDR1 MNHEY, CDR2 SVGAGI. The CDR3 sequence is 13 residues long. V was cut by 6 bases and J by 12 bases, with 20 bases left in between. CDR3 sequence: CASSEPRTAINTF. The CDR3 nucleotides read TGTGCCAGCAGCGAGCCGAGGACAGCGATCAACACCTTC.

The V call is TRBV29-1, the J call TRBJ1-2, with 7 nucleotides matching TRBD1. Trimming took 7 bases from V and 2 from J; bases not matched to a gene: 7. The V gene's germline CDR1 is SQVTM and CDR2 ANQGSEA. This CDR3 spans 13 amino acids. CDR3 sequence reads: CSAGPGQNYGYTF. DNA of the CDR3: TGCAGCGCAGGCCCGGGACAGAACTATGGCTACACCTTC.

The CDR3 sequence is CASSLTGWTEAFF. In nucleotides, the CDR3 is TGTGCCAGCAGCTTAACAGGGTGGACTGAAGCTTTCTTT. The V and J genes are TRBV7-2 and TRBJ1-1, with a possible D match to TRBD1 (6 bases). V lost 2 bases to trimming and J lost 5 bases, with 9 bases between them. The germline V gene has CDR1 SGHTA and CDR2 FQGNSA. The CDR3 is made up of 13 amino acids.

The CDR3 sequence: CASGTGTACEQYF. CDR3 DNA sequence: TGCGCCAGCGGTACCGGGACAGCCTGCGAGCAGTACTTC. The chain uses TRBV5-1 and TRBJ2-5, with 7 bases lining up with TRBD1. The J call may not be correct, given that the DNA end is closer to TRBJ2-7. CDR3 length equals 13 residues. Germline values: CDR1 SGHRS, CDR2 YFSETQ.

The chain is built from TRBV20-1 and TRBJ2-3; D is ambiguous. Trimming shortened V by 5 bases and J by 7 bases, and 10 bases separated the two germline ends. CDR1 is DFQATT, CDR2 SNEGSKA, per germline (reference sequence). This CDR3 spans 11 amino acids. This chain's CDR3 is CSAGATNTQYF. In DNA, the CDR3 is TGCAGTGCTGGCGCGACAAATACGCAGTATTTT.

The table lists this clone with a few counts. The J gene is TRBJ1-5, the V gene TRBV6-1, with TRBD1 as a possible D gene (5 bases). The CDR3 has 17 residues. V dropped 3 bases and J dropped 1 base, with 16 bases sitting between them. Germline CDR1 MNHNS, CDR2 SASEGT. The CDR3 is CASSDPGRWFSNQPQHF. The CDR3, as DNA: TGTGCCAGCAGTGATCCAGGGCGATGGTTCAGCAATCAGCCCCAGCATTTT.

J is TRBJ1-2 and V is TRBV11-2; no definite D call. Trimming removed 1 base at V and 7 bases at J, with 4 bases between. CDR1 and CDR2 (germline): SGHAT, FQNNGV. This CDR3 has 11 amino acids. The CDR3 sequence is CASSLGGGYTF. For the CDR3, the DNA is TGTGCCAGCAGCTTAGGCGGTGGCTACACCTTC.

The V and J genes are TRBV27 and TRBJ1-2; D is unresolved. CDR1 is MNHEY and CDR2 is SMNVEV in the germline V gene (reference sequence). The V end was cut by 0 bases, the J end by 0 bases, with 2 bases between. This CDR3 spans 13 amino acids. The CDR3 loop is CASSLSSNYGYTF. CDR3 in DNA: TGTGCCAGCAGTTTATCCTCTAACTATGGCTACACCTTC.

This clone was seen a single time. The chain combines TRBV4-3 with TRBJ2-1; 8 bases are shared with TRBD2. Germline assignment: CDR1 LGHNA and CDR2 YSLEER. CDR3 length equals 16 residues. V gave up 0 bases and J gave up 10 bases; unmatched junction bases: 11. The CDR3 sequence: CASSQDIAGTSREQFF. For the CDR3, the DNA is TGCGCCAGCAGCCAAGACATAGCGGGAACCTCTCGCGAGCAGTTCTTC.

This clone was picked up one time. The J gene is TRBJ2-1, the V gene TRBV4-1, with TRBD1 as a possible D gene (5 bases). This CDR3 spans 14 amino acids. V dropped 0 bases and J dropped 7 bases, with 10 bases sitting between them. Germline V gene lookup returns CDR1 MGHRA and CDR2 YSYEKL. The DNA for the CDR3 is TGCGCCAGCAGCCAAGAAGGTCGACAGAATGAGCAGTTCTTC. It codes for CASSQEGRQNEQFF.

The chain is built from TRBV7-3 and TRBJ2-2; D might be TRBD2 (5 bases). V lost 2 bases and J 5 bases, leaving 12 bases between the germline ends. Germline CDR1 reads SGHTA; CDR2 reads FQGTGA. This CDR3 has 15 amino acids. In DNA form, the CDR3 reads TGTGCCAGCAGCTTATCACCCCTAGCAACCGGGGAGCTGTTTTTT. The encoded protein is CASSLSPLATGELFF.

V is TRBV6-5 and J is TRBJ2-1, with D perhaps TRBD2 (6 bases). V gave up 6 bases and J gave up 0 bases, with 9 bases separating them. Germline V gene sequence: CDR1 MNHEY, CDR2 SVGAGI. The CDR3 is 14 amino acids. The CDR3 protein is CASRSEGSYNEQFF. The CDR3 region has the DNA TGTGCCAGCAGATCGGAGGGCTCCTACAATGAGCAGTTCTTC.

The gene calls are TRBV7-2 and TRBJ2-5, with TRBD1 as a possible D gene (5 bases). Between the trimmed V and J ends, which lost 6 bases and 1 base, there was a span of 15 bases. Germline CDR1 and CDR2: SGHTA and FQGNSA. CDR3 size: 15 residues. The CDR3 spells CASSSNTGRQETQYF. The DNA for the CDR3 is TGTGCCAGCAGTTCTAATACAGGACGCCAAGAGACCCAGTACTTC.

The V and J genes are TRBV7-2 and TRBJ2-4, with 8 bases lining up with TRBD2. The V segment lost 5 bases and the J segment 10 bases; nucleotides outside the gene matches: 16. Germline CDR1 reads SGHTA; CDR2 reads FQGNSA. CDR3 length equals 16 residues. DNA for the CDR3: TGTGCCAGCAGCCCGCGGGTGTCTAGCGGGCCCTCTATTCAGTACTTC. This codes for CASSPRVSSGPSIQYF. Combining the CDR3 with reference TRBV7-2 and TRBJ2-4 gives the whole variable domain GAGVSQSPSNKVTEKGKDVELRCDPISGHTALYWYRQSLGQGLEFLIYFQGNSAPDKSGLPSDRFSAERTGGSVSTLTIQRTQQEDSAVYLCASSPRVSSGPSIQYFGAGTRLSVL.

This chain joins TRBV5-4 and TRBJ1-2; 7 positions agree with TRBD1. The CDR3 runs to 14 residues. Germline values: CDR1 SGHNT, CDR2 YYREEE (reference sequence). V trimming: 4 bases; J trimming: 8 bases; junction bases outside the gene matches: 11. DNA for the CDR3: TGTGCCAGCAGCCTCCTCAACAGGGGAGAAGGCTACACCTTC. It codes for CASSLLNRGEGYTF.

The chain employs TRBV6-1 and TRBJ1-1; no firm D call. The V end lost 4 bases, the J end lost 5 bases, and 11 bases lay between the germline ends. The CDR3 has 13 residues. Germline V gives CDR1 MNHNS, CDR2 SASEGT. CDR3 in amino acids: CASSAEEGTEAFF. CDR3 sequence (DNA): TGTGCCAGCAGTGCGGAGGAGGGAACTGAAGCTTTCTTT.

The count of this clone is one. This chain uses TRBV5-4 with TRBJ1-6; D is perhaps TRBD1 (5 bases). V was shortened by 0 bases and J by 9 bases, with 13 bases between the two germline ends. Germline CDR1 and CDR2: SGHNT and YYREEE (reference sequence). The CDR3 covers 15 residues. The CDR3 is CASSLEGAGSSPLHF. The CDR3 DNA is TGTGCCAGCAGCTTGGAAGGGGCCGGTAGTTCACCCCTCCACTTT.

CDR3 coding DNA: TGTGCCAGCAGTTTCTCGGGGGGGGCGTACTATGGCTACACCTTC. Translating it yields CASSFSGGAYYGYTF. The chain is built from TRBV28 and TRBJ1-2; a possible D gene is TRBD1 (6 bases). The germline CDR1 and CDR2 sequences are MDHEN and SYDVKM. This CDR3 has 15 amino acids. Trimming shortened V by 3 bases and J by 3 bases, and 14 bases separated the two germline ends.

The V call is TRBV6-5, the J call TRBJ2-5, with D maybe TRBD2 (7 bases). Germline V gene data show CDR1 as MNHEY and CDR2 as SVGAGI. The V gene lost 3 bases and the J gene lost 5 bases, with 16 bases spanning the gap. The CDR3 is made up of 15 amino acids. CDR3 loop: CASSYGGGGRETQYF. The CDR3 DNA reads TGTGCCAGCAGTTATGGAGGGGGGGGCCGGGAGACCCAGTACTTC.